A selection of T cell receptor beta chains follows, all from one sample in a study of vaccination and CD4 T cells after COVID-19. TCRdb re-analysed the PCR reads in MiXCR, keeping a single row per CDR3 protein. The profile covers some 14,000 distinct CDR3 sequences, with under 65% appearing a single time and less than 15% taken by the ten largest. No antigen has been identified for these receptors. What was sequenced was CD4+ T cells from blood, cultured in vitro. Receptor source: a human donor who had recovered from COVID-19. CDR3s include the opening cysteine and the closing phenylalanine or tryptophan. The D gene is left open where the match is weak. Size tells how often a clone was seen (once, few, many) or the class of an expanded clone, and some rows leave it out.

TRBJ2-2 NA TRBV12-3/TRBV12-4 TRBD2 TGTGCCAGCACCCCAGGGGTCGGGAGGGGCACCGGGGAGCTGTTTTTT CASTPGVGRGTGELFF
TRBJ2-1 NA TRBV27 TRBD2 TGTGCCAGCAGGCCCCCCCTAGCGGGAGCCAATGAGCAGTTCTTC CASRPPLAGANEQFF
TRBJ1-6 NA TRBV20-1 TRBD1 TGCAGTGCTAGAACGGGACAGAATTATAATTCACCCCTCCACTTT CSARTGQNYNSPLHF
TRBJ2-2 NA TRBV20-1 TRBD1 TGCAGTGCTAGAGGCCTGACAGGGATCGGGGAGCTGTTTTTT CSARGLTGIGELFF
TRBJ1-1 NA TRBV20-1 NA TGCAGTGCCGTCGACGGCCGAAAGGGGTACACTGAAGCTTTCTTT CSAVDGRKGYTEAFF
TRBJ1-1 NA TRBV24-1 NA TGTGCCACCAGTGGGGTGGGGATGAACACTGAAGCTTTCTTT CATSGVGMNTEAFF
TRBJ1-6 few TRBV20-1 NA TGCAGTGCTAGAGACAGCGGTTATAATTCACCCCTCCACTTT CSARDSGYNSPLHF
TRBJ1-1 NA TRBV6-1 NA TGTGCCAGCGCGCTTGGTAGTTCGAGGACTGAAGCTTTCTTT CASALGSSRTEAFF
TRBJ2-2 few TRBV5-1 TRBD1 TGCGCCAGCAGCCAGAGAAGTACAGGGGCCGGGGAGCTGTTTTTT CASSQRSTGAGELFF
TRBJ1-3 NA TRBV15 NA TGTGCCACCGGCGAGAGTTTCGCTGGAAACACCATATATTTT CATGESFAGNTIYF
TRBJ2-5 few TRBV5-5 TRBD2 TGTGCCAGCACCCCTATCGGGAGGGACCCCTTGGACCGGACCCAGTACTTC CASTPIGRDPLDRTQYF
TRBJ2-2 NA TRBV7-6 TRBD1 TGTGCCAGCAGCCCGGGCCAGGGGGCCGGGGAGCTGTTTTTT CASSPGQGAGELFF
TRBJ2-3 NA TRBV27 TRBD2 TGTGCCAGCGGGACGGGAGGCCCCACAGATACGCAGTATTTT CASGTGGPTDTQYF
TRBJ1-2 large TRBV12-3/TRBV12-4 NA TGTGCCAGCCACCCGGGGGGAGGGGGCTATGGCTACACCTTC CASHPGGGGYGYTF
TRBJ2-7 NA TRBV11-2 TRBD1 TGTGCCAGCAGCCGCCTCCGGGACAGATCCTACGAGCAGTACTTC CASSRLRDRSYEQYF
TRBJ2-1 NA TRBV15 NA TGTGCCACCAGCAGGGGGGGGGCTATCTACAATGAGCAGTTCTTC CATSRGGAIYNEQFF
TRBJ2-2 NA TRBV2 NA TGTGCCAGCAGTGAAAAGAGGACGACCGGGGAGCTGTTTTTT CASSEKRTTGELFF
TRBJ2-1 NA TRBV10-3 TRBD1 TGTGCCATCAGGCCGGGACAGAGTGGCGATGAGCAGTTCTTC CAIRPGQSGDEQFF
TRBJ2-2 NA TRBV7-9 TRBD2 TGTGCCAGCAGCTTAGAACTTAGCGGGACAAACACCGGGGAGCTGTTTTTT CASSLELSGTNTGELFF
TRBJ2-5 NA TRBV27 NA TGTGCCAGCAGTCCCGCCGGGACTTCGCAAGAGACCCAGTACTTC CASSPAGTSQETQYF
TRBJ2-7 NA TRBV6-4 NA TGTGCCAGCAGTGACTCTAGCGACTCCTACGAGCAGTACTTC CASSDSSDSYEQYF
TRBJ2-2 NA TRBV24-1 NA TGTGCCACCAGTGGGACTCCCCACACCGGGGAGCTGTTTTTT CATSGTPHTGELFF
TRBJ1-2 NA TRBV12-3/TRBV12-4 NA TGTGCCAGCAGTTTGTGGGGCGCCCCTGGGGCCTACACCTTC CASSLWGAPGAYTF
TRBJ1-5 NA TRBV20-1 NA TGCAGTGTCCAATATTCCGGGAGGGGCAATCAGCCCCAGCATTTT CSVQYSGRGNQPQHF
TRBJ1-5 NA TRBV20-1 NA TGCAGTGTCCAATATTCCGAGAGGGGCAATCAGCCCCAGCATTTT CSVQYSERGNQPQHF
TRBJ2-5 NA TRBV5-1 NA TGCGCCAGCAGCTTTTTAGGGAGCCGAGAGACCCAGTACTTC CASSFLGSRETQYF
TRBJ1-4 NA TRBV2 NA TGTGCCAGCATCGGGAGAGAAAAACTGTTTTTT CASIGREKLFF
TRBJ2-5 NA TRBV10-3 NA TGTGCCATCAGTGAGCCGAGGGGAGGGGGGGGAGAGACCCAGTACTTC CAISEPRGGGGETQYF
TRBJ2-7 NA TRBV27 NA TGTGCCAGCGGCCCTTTTAGTCGCGCGGCCTACGAGCAGTACTTC CASGPFSRAAYEQYF
TRBJ2-5 NA TRBV28 TRBD2 TGTGCCAGCGGTGGAAATAGCGGGAGGGCCCGAGAGACCCAGTACTTC CASGGNSGRARETQYF
TRBJ2-3 few TRBV2 NA TGTGCCAGCAGGATAGAGCAAAACCGGGATACGCAGTATTTT CASRIEQNRDTQYF
TRBJ2-1 NA TRBV12-3/TRBV12-4 NA TGTGCCAGCAGCCACTCCGGGGGTGGGTCCTACAATGAGCAGTTCTTC CASSHSGGGSYNEQFF
TRBJ1-1 few TRBV11-3 NA TGTGCCAGCAGCTTGAGAGTGAACACTGAAGCTTTCTTT CASSLRVNTEAFF
TRBJ1-6 NA TRBV6-1 TRBD1 TGTGCCAGCAGTGAAGGGACAGGGGGCAATTCACCCCTCCACTTT CASSEGTGGNSPLHF
TRBJ2-1 once TRBV19 TRBD2 TGTGCCAGTAGTATATGGCGGGGGAACAATGAGCAGTTCTTC CASSIWRGNNEQFF
TRBJ2-5 NA TRBV7-7 NA TGTGCCAGCAGCTTAGGGCCGAACCAAGAGACCCAGTACTTC CASSLGPNQETQYF
TRBJ1-5 NA TRBV6-5 NA TGTGCCAGCAGTTACTCGCGCGGGACGTTACGAACTAATCAGCCCCAGCATTTT CASSYSRGTLRTNQPQHF
TRBJ2-1 NA TRBV20-1 TRBD2 TGCAGTGCTAGTAGCGGGACACAAAACAATGAGCAGTTCTTC CSASSGTQNNEQFF
TRBJ2-7 NA TRBV6-1 NA TGTGCCAGCAGACCTATCAGGGGAGGCTACGAGCAGTACTTC CASRPIRGGYEQYF
TRBJ2-5 once TRBV20-1 TRBD1 TGCAGTGCTAAAGCTACTCGGACAGGGGGAGTTGAAGAGACCCAGTACTTC CSAKATRTGGVEETQYF
TRBJ1-6 NA TRBV6-1 NA TGTGCCAGCACACGGGACGGATGGGGATCACCCCTCCACTTT CASTRDGWGSPLHF
TRBJ2-7 NA TRBV6-1 TRBD2 TGTGCCAGCAGCAACCCAAGAGCGGGAGAGTACGAGCAGTACTTC CASSNPRAGEYEQYF
TRBJ1-4 NA TRBV28 NA TGTGCCACCTCCGGAGGAGGAGGAGGATTTAATGAAAAACTGTTTTTT CATSGGGGGFNEKLFF
TRBJ1-2 NA TRBV27 NA TGTGCCAGCAGTTTACGCGAGGGAAGCGGTGGCTACACCTTC CASSLREGSGGYTF
TRBJ2-2 NA TRBV20-1 NA TGCAGTGCTAGAGACCCGCAGGGGGGGAACACCGGGGAGCTGTTTTTT CSARDPQGGNTGELFF
TRBJ2-5 NA TRBV6-1 TRBD2 TGTGCCAGCAGTCCCGGGGGGGGCAACCAAGAGACCCAGTACTTC CASSPGGGNQETQYF
TRBJ2-6 NA TRBV6-1 NA TGTGCCAGCAGTGAAGCGAGTTCAGTCTCTGGGGCCAACGTCCTGACTTTC CASSEASSVSGANVLTF
TRBJ2-3 few TRBV2 NA TGTGCCAGCAGTGACAGGTCTAGCACAGATACGCAGTATTTT CASSDRSSTDTQYF
TRBJ2-7 few TRBV20-1 NA TGCAGTGCTCCTTCAGCATCCTACGAGCAGTACTTC CSAPSASYEQYF
TRBJ1-2 NA TRBV7-2 NA TGTGCCAGCAGCTTAGCAGGAAAGTATGGCTACACCTTC CASSLAGKYGYTF
TRBJ2-5 NA TRBV2 NA TGTGCCAGCAAGACAGTTATACAAGAGACCCAGTACTTC CASKTVIQETQYF
TRBJ2-2 NA TRBV6-5 NA TGTGCCAGCAGTTACCGGGTCAAAGCTGAGACCGAGGAGCTGTTTTTT CASSYRVKAETEELFF